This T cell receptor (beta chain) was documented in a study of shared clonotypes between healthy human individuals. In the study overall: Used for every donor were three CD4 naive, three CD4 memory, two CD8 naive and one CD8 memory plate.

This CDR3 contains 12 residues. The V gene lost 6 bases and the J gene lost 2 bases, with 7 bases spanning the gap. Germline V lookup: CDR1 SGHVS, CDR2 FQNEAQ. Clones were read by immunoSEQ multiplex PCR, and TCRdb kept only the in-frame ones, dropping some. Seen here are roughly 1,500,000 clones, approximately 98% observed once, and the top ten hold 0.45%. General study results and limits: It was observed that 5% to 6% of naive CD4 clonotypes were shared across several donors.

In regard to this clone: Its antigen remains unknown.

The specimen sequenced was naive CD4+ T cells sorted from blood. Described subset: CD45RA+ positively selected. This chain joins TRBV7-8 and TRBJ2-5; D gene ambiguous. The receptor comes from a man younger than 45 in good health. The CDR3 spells CASRRGQETQYF. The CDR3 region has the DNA TGTGCCAGCAGGAGAGGACAAGAGACCCAGTACTTC.